The rows below give T cell receptor beta chains drawn from one sample of a study of T-cell reconstitution after alpha-beta-depleted transplantation in children. TCRdb reanalysed the PCR reads using MiXCR and keeps one entry per CDR3 protein. The sample lists about 1,000,000 distinct CDR3 sequences; around 30% were seen once. The material was PBMCs, mostly from graft donor cells, obtained 360 days after TCRalphabeta/CD19-depleted stem cell transplant. These receptors all come from a boy under two years old who had a stem cell transplant for SCID, so the T cells may come from the graft donor. Both conserved end residues are part of each CDR3. D genes are given only for firm matches. Clone size appears in some rows only: once, few, many, or a class for an expanded clone.

cdr3_aa cdr3_nt d_call j_call clone_size v_call
CASSLVSTGTGELFF TGCGCCAGCAGCTTGGTGTCTACTGGCACCGGGGAGCTGTTTTTT . TRBJ2-2 . TRBV5-1
CSARDPRGGAYEQYF TGCAGTGCTAGAGACCCAAGGGGGGGAGCCTACGAGCAGTACTTC . TRBJ2-7 . TRBV20-1
CASSRETGANTEAFF TGTGCCAGCAGCCGCGAGACAGGGGCGAACACTGAAGCTTTCTTT TRBD1 TRBJ1-1 . TRBV3-1
CSASLTGQGAETQYF TGCAGTGCTAGTCTTACCGGACAGGGTGCAGAGACCCAGTACTTC TRBD1 TRBJ2-5 . TRBV20-1
CSARDRTDTQYF TGCAGTGCTAGAGACCGTACAGATACGCAGTATTTT . TRBJ2-3 . TRBV20-1
CASRQGRDTQYF TGCGCCAGCAGACAGGGGAGAGATACGCAGTATTTT TRBD1 TRBJ2-3 . TRBV5-1
CASSFSSGELFF TGTGCCAGCAGCTTTTCCTCCGGGGAGCTGTTTTTT . TRBJ2-2 many TRBV5-5
CASSPYIGDRSVDTQYF TGTGCCAGCAGCCCCTATATAGGGGATCGATCCGTCGATACGCAGTATTTT . TRBJ2-3 . TRBV7-7
CASSQDLAVSAQYF TGTGCCAGCAGCCAAGATCTTGCAGTTAGCGCCCAGTATTTT . TRBJ2-3 . TRBV4-2
CASSRTRDDGSYNEQFF TGCGCCAGCAGCCGGACCCGGGACGACGGCTCCTACAATGAGCAGTTCTTC . TRBJ2-1 few TRBV4-1
CASSGTGVGEQYF TGTGCCAGCTCAGGAACAGGGGTTGGCGAGCAGTACTTC TRBD1 TRBJ2-7 . TRBV18
CASIRQTGEQYF TGTGCCAGCATCCGACAGACAGGGGAGCAGTACTTC TRBD1 TRBJ2-7 many TRBV25-1
CASSPRRGANTGELFF TGTGCCAGCAGCCCAAGACGGGGGGCGAACACCGGGGAGCTGTTTTTT TRBD2 TRBJ2-2 . TRBV7-3
CASSFAGDLTEAFF TGCGCCAGCAGCTTTGCGGGGGACCTGACTGAAGCTTTCTTT . TRBJ1-1 many TRBV5-1
CASSPSKTTGRPFFGYTF TGTGCCAGCAGCCCATCCAAAACCACGGGACGACCCTTTTTCGGCTACACCTTC . TRBJ1-2 . TRBV4-2
CASSLVLASHTEAFF TGTGCCAGCAGCTTGGTACTGGCGTCCCACACTGAAGCTTTCTTT . TRBJ1-1 . TRBV5-5
CASSSPKGTPSYNEQFF TGCGCCAGCAGCTCGCCAAAGGGGACACCCTCCTACAATGAGCAGTTCTTC . TRBJ2-1 . TRBV5-1
CSDLGQGGSGYTF TGCAGTGACTTGGGACAGGGGGGCTCTGGCTACACCTTC TRBD1 TRBJ1-2 few TRBV20-1
CASSQRLAYSYEQYF TGTGCCAGCAGCCAAAGGTTAGCCTACTCCTACGAGCAGTACTTC . TRBJ2-7 . TRBV14
CATSDPAQRGDTQYF TGTGCCACCAGTGACCCGGCTCAGAGGGGAGATACGCAGTATTTT . TRBJ2-3 few TRBV24-1
CASSLAADLAQYF TGTGCCAGCAGCTTAGCAGCGGACTTAGCCCAGTACTTC . TRBJ2-5 . TRBV7-6
CASSLTGQNTEAFF TGCGCCAGCAGCTTGACCGGGCAGAACACTGAAGCTTTCTTT . TRBJ1-1 few TRBV5-1
CASHLQEQETQYF TGCGCCAGCCACCTACAGGAGCAAGAGACCCAGTACTTC . TRBJ2-5 . TRBV5-1
CASSQDDSIRGTDTQYF TGCGCCAGCAGCCAAGATGACAGTATTAGGGGTACAGATACGCAGTATTTT . TRBJ2-3 once TRBV4-3
CASSTGGVYEQYF TGTGCCAGCAGCACAGGGGGCGTCTACGAGCAGTACTTC TRBD1 TRBJ2-7 once TRBV12-3/TRBV12-4
CASSQGYSGGANEQYF TGTGCCAGCAGCCAAGGATATAGCGGGGGGGCCAACGAGCAGTACTTC TRBD2 TRBJ2-7 . TRBV3-1